The subject of this entry is one T cell receptor (beta chain). The antigen it recognizes is unknown. No base-level quality is on record; no much larger clone is a single base apart. V is cut by 4 bases and J by 2 bases, and the space between the germline ends is 15 bases. For CDR1 and CDR2, the germline V gene (reference sequence) lists SGHNT and YYREEE. Including the terminal cysteine and phenylalanine, the CDR3 comprises 15 residues. This entry keeps only the CDR3 DNA: 45 bases, framed from base 1. Preparation of the library involved the immunoSEQ multiplex PCR assay. A mixture of 60 forward primers for TCR Vbeta segments and 13 reverse primers for TCR Jbeta segments was used in the multiplex PCR. The CDR3 region of rearranged TCR beta genes was amplified from genomic DNA by a multiplex PCR assay. The Illumina HiSeq System was used to sequence the amplified TCR beta libraries as 87-base-pair reads. In the authors' own workflow: A later analysis tallied about 77 million unique TCR beta chains across the approximately 670 repertoires, and some 10 million of those chains were shared by two or more donors. A nearest-neighbor algorithm error-corrected the raw reads and collapsed the reads into unique sequences, merging closely related sequences to remove PCR and sequencing errors. CDR3 sequences were aligned to IMGT reference sequences to assign V, D and J gene segments. For a sequence to be retained, a match of at least six nucleotides to both a V gene segment and a J gene segment was required. A rearrangement counted as productive if the CDR3 had no stop codons and remained in frame with V and J, and every other rearrangement counted as non-productive. CDR3 was defined by IMGT convention, running from the second conserved V-encoded cysteine to the conserved J-encoded phenylalanine. The earlier analysis of some 600 of the donors excluded sequences that lacked an unambiguous match to a single V gene segment. An earlier analysis of almost 600 of the donors classified V segments as functional when productive rearrangements were above 56.7% and as segregating when the standard deviation between donors was above 5%. A statistical classification framework was developed to diagnose cytomegalovirus status using the catalog of TCR beta chain sequences. In a later analysis, TCR nucleotide sequences were compared against IMGT/GENE-DB human TR gene sequences so that V and J genes could be assigned. A later analysis assigned CDR3 sequences and most-parsimonious VDJ recombination scenarios with the TCRdist pipeline. In a later analysis, every TCR beta chain was defined by the combination of its CDR3 amino acid sequence and its V-gene family, and reads without a unique V-gene family were dropped. To address suspected cross-contamination and a sequencing artifact, a later analysis removed around 600 highly shared, low-generation-probability nucleotide sequences. A later analysis calculated a clonal expansion index for each public chain from normalized within-repertoire ranks of inferred template counts. Generation probabilities in a later analysis came from a VDJ recombination model fitted to out-of-frame rearrangements, and those results were checked against IGoR. Hypergeometric tests were used in a later analysis to score TCR-TCR, TCR-HLA and TCR-CMV co-occurrence, with a repertoire-size bias correction applied to the TCR pairs. To estimate false discovery rates, a later analysis permuted the HLA or CMV assignments 20 times. In a later analysis, co-occurring TCRs were grouped using DBSCAN, with TCRdist sequence similarity added in when clustering inside HLA-allele-positive subsets. Repertoires with fewer than 30,000 or more than 120,000 public chains, plus five repertoires with anomalous nucleotide sharing, were excluded from co-occurrence clustering. Held by TCRdb, this immuneACCESS table contains in-frame sequences only and omits some clones. Under half of the omission traces to an unresolved V gene where checked; the cause of the rest is unknown. D and trimming were read from the DNA, whereas the V and J calls and clone size are those reported in that table. A total of 130,000 or so clones appear in this sample, more than 80% of them only once. The ten largest account for under 7.5% of the sample.

These data come from a study of cytomegalovirus exposure and HLA in healthy donors (dated by TCRdb to the late 2010s). Background for the entire study: In an earlier analysis of 450 to 750 of the donors, about 260 Gb of sequence data and 120 million or so unique TCR beta sequences from about 180 million T cells were reported. An early release covering 500 to 750 HLA-typed donors comprised about 300 gigabases of sequencing data and 65 million to 100 million unique TCR sequences. Among the approximately 430 genotyped donors, 75% to 90% belonged to the genetic ancestry cluster associated with self-reported Caucasian donors. The aim of the study was to test whether cataloging public T cell receptors could identify signatures of past pathogen exposure. The T cell repertoires of several hundred subjects were profiled by immunosequencing and related to cytomegalovirus serostatus. Along with the approximately 700-subject first cohort, a separate validation cohort of roughly 110 different subjects was used. To predict cytomegalovirus infection status, the study combined high-throughput TCR immunosequencing, statistical association of individual TCRs with disease status, and machine learning. In a later analysis, previously published TCR beta repertoires from hundreds of donors were re-analyzed and high-resolution HLA genotyping was added so that TCR occurrence patterns could be studied. The later analysis used no new phenotypic data to find candidate immune exposures, relying instead on TCR beta sequences and their occurrence across donors. To decide whether each TCR beta V gene segment behaved as functional or pseudogenic, an earlier analysis of fewer than 750 of the donors relied on high-throughput TCR beta sequencing. Donor age, sex, ethnicity and CMV serostatus were collected together with the repertoire data. Genome-wide SNP genotypes for about three fifths of the roughly 670 donors were used in a later genetic analysis, which treated that subset as a discovery cohort. All discovery cohort repertoires had been generated on a single sequencing platform. HLA typing included class I and class II loci at four-digit resolution. Typing coverage varied by locus: about 620-630 donors for A, B, C, DRB1 and DQB1; roughly 510 for DQA1; some 610 for DPA1; some 470 for DPB1. Roughly 5 DR-DQ haplotypes were treated as single units for association and clustering because of strong linkage in the cohort. On average, around 230,000 unique TCR beta nucleotide sequences were sequenced per donor among a few hundred genotyped donors of the cohort, with roughly 20% of those sequences being non-productive.

Results the study describes overall, beyond this receptor: Most CMV-associated TCR beta chains appeared to be HLA-restricted in a later analysis, and the HLA associations seemed to be driven largely by CMV exposure. In a later analysis, HLA-associated TCR beta chains were found to be more clonally expanded and to have lower generation probabilities than equally common non-associated chains. When HLA alleles, especially DR and DQ, strongly co-occurred, TCR associations were difficult to assign to individual alleles. A further reported finding was that TCR beta sequences accurately predicted the HLA-A and HLA-B alleles for most subjects in the first cohort. According to the authors, the approach could potentially be generalized to other disease states and immunological phenotypes. In a later genetic analysis, a missense DCLRE1C variant was associated with V-gene and J-gene trimming of TCR beta chains, and the association was replicated in an independent cohort. CMV serostatus was the only immune exposure information available for the cohort. Some IMGT-functional V segments, including TRBV6-2 and TRBV6-3, could not be distinguished by the 87-base-pair reads and were therefore excluded. Broadly in line with IMGT annotations, most TCR beta V segments showed up in productive rearrangements about 90% or about 30% of the time in an earlier analysis of about 500 of the donors. A few of the identified cytomegalovirus-associated TCR beta chains were confirmed in vitro to be specific for cytomegalovirus antigens. Most TCR sequences were observed very rarely across donors, whereas some public TCRs were present in many individuals. Linkage disequilibrium might explain the correlated functional status among segregating V segments, but an unknown experimental factor could not be excluded. Presence/absence analyses assumed roughly uniform sequencing depth across donors, an assumption that may not hold. Because HLA typing was unavailable for some donors at each locus, only the typed subset was used in association tests. The earlier analysis of 587 of the donors excluded around 17 rarely observed V segments, including chromosome 9 orphons, because counts were too low. Several of the top co-occurrence clusters appeared to be linked to parvovirus B19, influenza, CMV and Epstein-Barr virus, according to a later analysis. In a later analysis, TCR association rates were found to vary across HLA loci, with the most associated TCRs seen for DRB1 alleles and the fewest for HLA-C alleles. Specific HLA alleles were associated with roughly 16,000 TCR beta sequences at a false discovery rate of 0.05 in a later analysis. According to a later genetic analysis, donors in an Asian-associated ancestry cluster had fewer N-insertions in productive TCRs than the approximately 700-donor mean. The study listed 164 TCR beta chains as associated with cytomegalovirus. A cluster of highly shared sequence variants was judged likely to be a technical artifact of the sequencing pipeline. This cohort had only TCR beta chains sequenced, and the lack of alpha or paired-chain data limited which features could be detected. The classifier was reported to diagnose cytomegalovirus status with high specificity and sensitivity in both the original and validation cohorts.

The cohort comprised some 730 healthy bone marrow donors. Cohort members were all nominally healthy when sampled, although unrecorded immune exposures were likely present. The donor was CMV seropositive and belonged to the group of more than 250 seropositive cohort members. A peripheral blood sample was collected from each donor, and TCR beta sequencing was performed on peripheral blood mononuclear cells. The Qiagen DNeasy Blood Extraction Kit was used to extract genomic DNA from the blood cell samples. The specimen sequenced was PBMCs. The TCR sequence derives from a woman aged 25 to 45 in good health and CMV-seropositive. The rearranged segments are TRBV5-4 and TRBJ2-5, and TRBD1 may be the D gene, going by 5 matching bases. The nucleotide sequence is given as TGTGCCAGCAGCCCCCCCTCGACAGCTCAAGAGACCCAGTACTTC. Its translation reads: CASSPPSTAQETQYF.